These T cell receptor beta chains were read from a single sample in a study of low-dose radiotherapy and immunotherapy resistance in tumors. MiXCR, run by TCRdb on the reads, gives a single entry per CDR3 protein. This sample has under 95,000 distinct CDR3 sequences; around 17% occur once, and the top ten carry roughly 1.4%. The source was PBMCs, collected after low-dose radiotherapy plus immunotherapy. All receptors come from a male donor with prostate cancer. CDR3s include the opening cysteine and the closing phenylalanine or tryptophan. The D gene is left open where the match is weak. Rows give clone size only sometimes, using once, few, many, or a class for an expanded clone.

size,V,D,J,CDR3,DNA
many,TRBV5-5,-,TRBJ2-7,CASSLAGTGTYEQYF,TGTGCCAGCAGCTTAGCCGGGACGGGAACCTACGAGCAGTACTTC
-,TRBV7-2,-,TRBJ1-4,CASSDKAGLSEKLFF,TGTGCCAGCAGCGATAAGGCCGGGCTCAGTGAAAAACTGTTTTTT
many,TRBV5-1,TRBD2,TRBJ2-1,CASSLTSGSLDEQFF,TGCGCCAGCAGCTTGACGAGCGGGAGTTTAGATGAGCAGTTCTTC
many,TRBV6-5,TRBD1,TRBJ1-1,CASSYGDRDGTEAFF,TGTGCCAGCAGTTACGGGGACAGGGACGGCACTGAAGCTTTCTTT
-,TRBV28,TRBD2,TRBJ2-1,CASLSGSLFHEQFF,TGTGCCAGCCTTAGCGGGAGCTTGTTCCATGAGCAGTTCTTC
many,TRBV20-1,TRBD2,TRBJ2-7,CSARVTSGLGEQYF,TGCAGTGCTAGAGTTACTAGCGGTCTAGGAGAGCAGTACTTC
many,TRBV7-9,TRBD2,TRBJ2-3,CASSRATSGSVSDTQYF,TGTGCCAGCAGCCGCGCGACTAGCGGGAGTGTATCAGATACGCAGTATTTT
many,TRBV29-1,TRBD2,TRBJ2-2,CSVEEASGRNTGELFF,TGCAGCGTTGAAGAGGCTAGCGGGAGGAACACCGGGGAGCTGTTTTTT
many,TRBV5-6,-,TRBJ2-1,CASSPGHLSYNEQFF,TGTGCCAGCAGCCCGGGACACCTTTCCTACAATGAGCAGTTCTTC
many,TRBV27,TRBD2,TRBJ2-7,CASSSGTSGSVEQYF,TGTGCCAGCAGTTCCGGGACTAGCGGGAGTGTAGAGCAGTACTTC
many,TRBV11-2,-,TRBJ2-2,CASSLVGDTGELFF,TGTGCCAGCAGCTTAGTTGGCGACACCGGGGAGCTGTTTTTT
many,TRBV7-3,TRBD2,TRBJ2-1,CASSVLGLAGVDEQFF,TGTGCCAGCAGCGTTTTGGGACTAGCGGGAGTTGATGAGCAGTTCTTC
-,TRBV5-4,TRBD1,TRBJ2-3,CASSPDRGADTQYF,TGTGCCAGCAGCCCCGACAGGGGCGCAGATACGCAGTATTTT
many,TRBV20-1,-,TRBJ2-7,CSARAPGHHLEEQYF,TGCAGTGCTAGAGCCCCGGGACACCACCTGGAGGAGCAGTACTTC
many,TRBV6-2/TRBV6-3,TRBD1,TRBJ2-2,CASSTGVLDTGELFF,TGTGCCAGCAGTACAGGGGTTTTGGACACCGGGGAGCTGTTTTTT
many,TRBV5-4,TRBD2,TRBJ2-1,CASSRTSGGSYNEQFF,TGTGCCAGCAGCCGGACTAGCGGTGGTTCCTACAATGAGCAGTTCTTC
many,TRBV20-1,-,TRBJ2-3,CSARIPGAHTDTQYF,TGCAGTGCTAGGATCCCGGGGGCTCACACAGATACGCAGTATTTT
many,TRBV30,TRBD2,TRBJ2-5,CAWSQELAVKETQYF,TGTGCCTGGAGTCAGGAACTAGCGGTTAAAGAGACCCAGTACTTC
many,TRBV20-1,TRBD2,TRBJ2-7,CSARDRPSGVGYEQYF,TGCAGTGCTAGAGATAGGCCTAGCGGGGTAGGTTACGAGCAGTACTTC
many,TRBV28,-,TRBJ1-2,CASSALDRSFF,TGTGCCAGCAGTGCCCTTGACAGGTCATTCTTC
-,TRBV28,TRBD1,TRBJ2-3,CASSPQGARGTDTQYF,TGTGCCAGCAGTCCACAGGGGGCGCGAGGCACAGATACGCAGTATTTT
many,TRBV28,-,TRBJ1-1,CASSLGLTGSTEAFF,TGTGCCAGCAGTTTAGGGCTTACCGGGAGCACTGAAGCTTTCTTT
few,TRBV9,-,TRBJ2-1,CASSVALIAAEQFF,TGTGCCAGCAGCGTAGCATTGATAGCGGCTGAGCAGTTCTTC
-,TRBV19,-,TRBJ1-3,CASWETGRSGNTIYF,TGTGCCAGTTGGGAGACTGGCCGCTCTGGAAACACCATATATTTT
many,TRBV18,TRBD1,TRBJ1-2,CASSPPGQGAPRYGYTF,TGTGCCAGCTCACCACCGGGACAGGGGGCGCCTAGGTATGGCTACACCTTC
-,TRBV6-5,-,TRBJ2-7,CASSYGFDGMGLYEQYF,TGTGCCAGCAGTTACGGGTTTGACGGGATGGGCCTCTACGAGCAGTACTTC
many,TRBV7-8,-,TRBJ2-1,CASSPRNLPGAGEQFF,TGTGCCAGCAGCCCTAGGAATTTGCCGGGAGCTGGTGAGCAGTTCTTC